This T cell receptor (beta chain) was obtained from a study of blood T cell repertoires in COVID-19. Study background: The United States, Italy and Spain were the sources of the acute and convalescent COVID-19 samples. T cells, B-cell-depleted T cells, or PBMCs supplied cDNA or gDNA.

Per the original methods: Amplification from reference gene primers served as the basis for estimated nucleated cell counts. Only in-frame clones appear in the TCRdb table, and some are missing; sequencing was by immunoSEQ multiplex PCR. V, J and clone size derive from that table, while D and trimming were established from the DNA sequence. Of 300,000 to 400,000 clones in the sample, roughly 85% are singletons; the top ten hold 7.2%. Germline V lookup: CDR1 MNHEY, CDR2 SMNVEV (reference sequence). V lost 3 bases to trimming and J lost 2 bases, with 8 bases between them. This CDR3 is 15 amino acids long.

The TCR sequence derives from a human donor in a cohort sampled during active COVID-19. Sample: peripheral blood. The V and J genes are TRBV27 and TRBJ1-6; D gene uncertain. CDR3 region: CASSLYSTYNSPLHF. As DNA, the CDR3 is TGTGCCAGCAGTTTGTACAGTACCTATAATTCACCCCTCCACTTT.